Described below is a single T cell receptor beta chain sequence and its context. The length of the CDR3 is 15 residues. Germline V gives CDR1 MGHDK, CDR2 SYGVNS. Trimming took 0 bases from V and 4 from J, leaving 12 bases between them. Regions amplified from RNA transcripts were the TCR beta CDR3 regions. Carried out on the TCR CDR3, a first-round RT-PCR used the HTBI primer set. MiXCR, run by TCRdb on the multiplex PCR reads, gives a single entry per CDR3 protein. The sample yields hundreds of thousands of distinct CDR3 sequences, more than 30% seen once. No progression to ophthalmopathy during 18 months of follow-up defined stable disease. This sample was taken from a study of T cells in Graves' hyperthyroidism and ophthalmopathy.

The clonotype comes from a man aged 18 to 30 with Graves' hyperthyroidism. Source material: blood. The V gene is TRBV25-1, the J gene TRBJ1-2; D gene ambiguous. CDR3 sequence (DNA): TGTGCCAGCAGTGAATACTTCGAGGGCAGCTATGGCTACACCTTC. Translation gives CASSEYFEGSYGYTF.